Given below is one TCR beta chain in context. The data derive from a study of blood T cells in healthy people across ages. For the second PCR, which ran for roughly 6 to 12 cycles, a sample-barcoded 5' primer and a J-beta primer mix were used. TCRdb used MiXCR to reprocess the 5' RACE reads, holding one entry per CDR3 protein. The data show under 1 million distinct CDR3 sequences, about 42% seen once. From germline, CDR1 is SGHAT and CDR2 FQNNGV. The length of the CDR3 is 14 residues. This TCR was recovered from a man in his fifties or sixties in good health. The chain employs TRBV11-2 and TRBJ2-4; D is perhaps TRBD2 (5 bases). The tail of the sequence fits TRBJ2-7 better, so the J call may be wrong. The sequenced sample consisted of blood. In DNA form, the CDR3 reads TGTGCCAGCAGCCAAATAGGACGGGAAAGCGAGCAGTACTTC. It translates to CASSQIGRESEQYF.